This section outlines one T cell receptor beta chain sequence together with its context. Its antigen is as yet unknown. The data stem from a study of post-analysis software for immune sequencing data. Study conclusions and caveats: Controls significantly exceeded multiple sclerosis patients in normalized Chao1 diversity. A handful of TRBV segments were more frequent in patients than controls; TRBV5-6, TRBV5-1 and TRBV20-1 belonged to this group.

The CDR3 sequence is 15 residues long. V was pared by 3 bases and J by 2 bases, with 10 bases between. Unique molecular identifiers had been added to the TCR beta cDNA libraries. MiXCR, applied by TCRdb to the PCR reads, yields one record per CDR3 protein. The data contain approximately 630,000 distinct CDR3 sequences, approximately 60% of them seen just once; the ten biggest clones take up around 11%. V and J are TRBV12-3 or TRBV12-4 and TRBJ2-2; a weak D match, TRBD2 (5 bases). Source material: blood. The TCR sequence derives from a girl aged 2-9 years with multiple sclerosis. CDR3 region: CASSFQADNTGELFF. The CDR3 DNA is TGTGCCAGCAGTTTCCAAGCGGATAACACCGGGGAGCTGTTTTTT.